What follows is one T cell receptor (beta chain) and its context. This entry belongs to a study of blood T cell repertoires in COVID-19. At the level of the study: Sample material is recorded as cDNA or gDNA derived from T cells, B-cell-depleted T cells, or PBMCs.

The V and J ends lost 4 bases and 8 bases respectively, with 15 bases between them. Germline CDR1 reads LNHDA; CDR2 reads SQIVND (reference sequence). The CDR3 covers 15 residues. In the original workflow: Estimated nucleated cell counts came from reference gene primer amplification. The method was immunoSEQ multiplex PCR; TCRdb's version includes in-frame clones alone and lacks a portion of them. The D gene and trimming were derived from the DNA, and the V and J assignments and clone size from that table. The repertoire holds about 240,000 clones, with about three quarters as singletons. The chain couples TRBV19 to TRBJ1-6; TRBD1 might be the D (6 bases). This sequence originates from a woman older than 75 with acute or convalescent COVID-19. The sample comprised peripheral blood. The CDR3 DNA sequence: TGTGCCAGTAGTACCTTGACAGGAGGCGATTCACCCCTCCACTTT. Translated, it gives CASSTLTGGDSPLHF.